A single sample gave rise to the 25 T cell receptor beta chains below, sequenced in a study of T cell repertoires in cytomegalovirus infection. TCRdb itself ran the reads through MiXCR, one entry per CDR3 protein. The repertoire consists of under 300,000 distinct CDR3 sequences, with about 18% occurring once and the leading ten covering about 45%. Sample: CD8+ T cells from PBMCs. Every receptor here comes from a human donor in good health (CMV status not recorded). Some clones in this sample may be carry-over from other donors' samples.

This clonotype was detected only a few times. The rearrangement links TRBV7-9 to TRBJ2-3, with unresolved D. Trimming removed 5 bases at V and 4 bases at J, with 16 bases between. The V gene's germline CDR1 is SEHNR and CDR2 FQNEAQ (reference sequence). The CDR3 contains 15 residues. The CDR3 nucleotides read TGTGCCAGCAGCACAAACACCGGTCCAGCAGATACGCAGTATTTT. Amino acid sequence: CASSTNTGPADTQYF.

This clonotype was seen at least ten times. The chain couples TRBV10-3 to TRBJ1-5; D not resolved. Trimming removed 8 bases from V and 0 bases from J, with 8 bases in between. This CDR3 contains 13 residues. In germline, CDR1 is ENHRY, CDR2 SYGVKD. The CDR3 sequence is CAIQTNSNQPQHF. In nucleotides, the CDR3 is TGTGCCATCCAAACTAATAGCAATCAGCCCCAGCATTTT.

The chain combines TRBV9 with TRBJ2-7, with D possibly TRBD2 on 5 matching bases. CDR1 is SGDLS and CDR2 is YYNGEE in the germline V gene. There are 15 residues in the CDR3. Between the trimmed V and J ends, which lost 4 bases and 0 bases, there was a span of 14 bases. The CDR3 bases are TGTGCCAGCAGCCCCCGGGGAGCGCTCTCCTACGAGCAGTACTTC. Protein product: CASSPRGALSYEQYF.

This clonotype was observed many times. CDR3 region: CASSRFDRARPPPSSYEQYF. The CDR3 DNA reads as TGTGCCAGCAGCCGCTTCGACAGGGCCCGACCACCACCTAGCTCCTACGAGCAGTACTTC. The chain uses TRBV7-6 and TRBJ2-7; 7 bases line up with TRBD1. The V and J ends lost 5 bases and 0 bases, in that order; junction bases with no gene match: 22. This CDR3 comprises 20 residues. Germline assignment: CDR1 SGHVS and CDR2 FNYEAQ.

This clonotype was recorded many times. The gene calls are TRBV7-9 and TRBJ2-7; D might be TRBD2 (5 bases). The V end lost 5 bases, the J end lost 0 bases, and 14 bases lay between the germline ends. Looked up from germline, CDR1 is SEHNR and CDR2 is FQNEAQ (reference sequence). This CDR3 has 15 residues. The CDR3, as DNA: TGTGCCAGCAGCCCGGACTCGTCGAGCTCCTACGAGCAGTACTTC. Protein: CASSPDSSSSYEQYF.

Ten or more counts support this clonotype. This rearrangement joins TRBV2 to TRBJ2-5; 7 bases are a match to TRBD1. V was clipped by 3 bases and J by 1 base; unmatched bases: 2. CDR1 is SNHLY, CDR2 FYNNEI, per germline. This CDR3 spans 14 amino acids. Here the CDR3 DNA reads TGTGCCAGCAGTGAGACAGGGCCCCAAGAGACCCAGTACTTC. Translated, it gives CASSETGPQETQYF.

This clonotype was seen a handful of times. The chain combines TRBV11-2 with TRBJ2-1, with D possibly matching TRBD1 (5 bases). V was cut by 1 base and J by 0 bases, with 10 bases left in between. The CDR3 covers 16 residues. The V gene's germline CDR1 is SGHAT and CDR2 FQNNGV. The CDR3 protein is CASSLGGRSSYNEQFF. In DNA form, the CDR3 reads TGTGCCAGCAGCTTAGGGGGCCGGAGCTCCTACAATGAGCAGTTCTTC.

In this sample, this clonotype turned up many times. CDR3 amino acids: CASSPTYRDSTEAFF. CDR3 nucleotide sequence: TGCGCCAGCAGCCCCACATACAGGGACAGCACTGAAGCTTTCTTT. The chain uses TRBV4-1 and TRBJ1-1; 7 positions match TRBD1. Germline loops: CDR1 MGHRA, CDR2 YSYEKL. V was clipped by 4 bases and J by 4 bases; unmatched bases: 9. The CDR3 has 15 amino acids.

This clonotype was recorded many times. The genes are TRBV7-2 and TRBJ1-3; unclear D gene. Germline V gives CDR1 SGHTA, CDR2 FQGNSA. The CDR3 sequence is 15 residues long. The V end was cut by 3 bases, the J end by 6 bases, with 15 bases between. CDR3 protein: CASSFRRTAANTIYF. CDR3 nucleotide sequence: TGTGCCAGCAGCTTTCGACGGACTGCCGCAAACACCATATATTTT.

The chain couples TRBV4-1 to TRBJ2-1, with TRBD2 matching over 9 bases. Germline V CDR1 and CDR2: MGHRA, YSYEKL. V trimming: 1 base; J trimming: 7 bases; junction bases outside the gene matches: 8. This CDR3 has 16 residues. CDR3 sequence reads: CASSQVFAGGPNEQFF. The CDR3, as DNA: TGCGCCAGCAGCCAAGTTTTCGCGGGGGGGCCGAATGAGCAGTTCTTC.

This chain's CDR3 is CASSFGDFFSNQPQHF. CDR3 DNA sequence: TGTGCCAGCAGTTTCGGGGACTTCTTCAGCAATCAGCCCCAGCATTTT. The chain combines TRBV12-3 or TRBV12-4 with TRBJ1-5; weak D call: TRBD1 (5 bases). This CDR3 spans 16 amino acids. V lost 3 bases to trimming and J lost 1 base, with 13 bases between them.

A few counts support this clonotype. The chain couples TRBV6-6 to TRBJ2-5; 7 bases agree with TRBD2. CDR1 is MNHNY and CDR2 is SVGAGI in the germline V gene (reference sequence). J gave up 2 bases and V 4 bases, and 7 bases lay outside the gene matches. CDR3 length: 15 residues. As DNA, the CDR3 is TGTGCCAGCAGTTGGGAAGCGGGGTATCAAGAGACCCAGTACTTC. Translated: CASSWEAGYQETQYF.

This clonotype was seen at least ten times. The chain employs TRBV6-2 or TRBV6-3 and TRBJ1-1; D is unclear. V was cut by 0 bases and J by 0 bases, with 14 bases left in between. The CDR3 has 17 amino acids. Germline CDR1 is MNHEY and CDR2 is SVGEGT. CDR3 bases: TGTGCCAGCAGTTACTCTCGATTTGGGCCCTTGAACACTGAAGCTTTCTTT. It translates to CASSYSRFGPLNTEAFF.

This clonotype was counted ten times or more. V and J are TRBV15 and TRBJ2-6, with a weak D call TRBD2 (6 bases). Deletions cut 3 bases from V and 2 bases from J, with 11 bases between. Looked up from germline, CDR1 is LNHNV and CDR2 is YYDKDF (reference sequence). CDR3 size: 16 residues. This CDR3 is CATSRLGGTGANVLTF. In DNA, the CDR3 is TGTGCCACCAGCAGGCTTGGGGGGACTGGGGCCAACGTCCTGACTTTC.

This chain joins TRBV12-3 or TRBV12-4 and TRBJ2-6, with a weak D call TRBD2 (5 bases). The V gene lost 4 bases and the J gene lost 2 bases, with 21 bases spanning the gap. This CDR3 has 19 residues. The CDR3 bases are TGTGCCAGCAGTTCCGGAGGTGTTCTGCGAGCCACTGGGGCCAACGTCCTGACTTTC. The encoded protein is CASSSGGVLRATGANVLTF.

The genes are TRBV7-9 and TRBJ2-5, with 8 positions matching TRBD1. This CDR3 is 14 amino acids long. J lost 5 bases, V lost 5 bases, and 7 bases had no gene match. Looked up from germline, CDR1 is SEHNR and CDR2 is FQNEAQ (reference sequence). This CDR3 reads CASSLGDRQETQYF. Here the CDR3 DNA reads TGTGCCAGCAGCCTCGGGGACAGGCAGGAGACCCAGTACTTC.

V is TRBV12-5 and J is TRBJ1-5; 11 nucleotides align to TRBD1. V lost 6 bases to trimming and J lost 5 bases; unmatched junction nucleotides: 3. Per the germline V gene, CDR1 is LGHNT and CDR2 is FRNRAP. The CDR3 spans 14 residues. CDR3 amino acids: CASGRTGGHQPQHF. The CDR3 DNA is TGTGCTAGTGGGAGGACAGGGGGCCATCAGCCCCAGCATTTT.

The sample holds a few counts of this clonotype. The rearrangement uses TRBV29-1 and TRBJ1-2; the D is unclear. Germline V CDR1 and CDR2: SQVTM, ANQGSEA. This CDR3 contains 13 residues. V shed 6 bases and J shed 3 bases, with 14 bases lying between them. The CDR3 DNA is TGCAGCGTCGCGGGCGGGTCTGACTATGGCTACACCTTC. Translation gives CSVAGGSDYGYTF.

There are many counts of this clonotype. V gene TRBV6-5 combines with J gene TRBJ1-1; D is possibly TRBD1 (5 bases). Germline lookup yields CDR1 MNHEY and CDR2 SVGAGI. Between the trimmed V and J ends, which lost 0 bases and 3 bases, there was a span of 11 bases. The CDR3 covers 15 residues. CDR3 DNA sequence: TGTGCCAGCAGTTACTCCAGGGTCGGGGACACTGAAGCTTTCTTT. Translating gives CASSYSRVGDTEAFF.

This clonotype was seen repeatedly, ten times or more. This CDR3 reads CASSSPLQPYEQYF. DNA of the CDR3: TGTGCCAGCAGCTCACCTCTTCAACCCTACGAGCAGTACTTC. This chain uses TRBV7-9 with TRBJ2-7; D call uncertain. Trimming took off 4 bases at V and 2 bases at J, with 12 bases between the two ends. CDR1 is SEHNR and CDR2 is FQNEAQ in the germline V gene (reference sequence). The CDR3 is 14 amino acids.

The chain employs TRBV7-8 and TRBJ2-7; no clear D. Germline V gene data show CDR1 as SGHVS and CDR2 as FQNEAQ. V was cut by 5 bases and J by 2 bases, with 19 bases left in between. The CDR3 extends over 16 amino acids. The CDR3 region has the DNA TGTGCCAGCAGCCGTACAGAGACGCAGAACCCCTACGAGCAGTACTTC. Amino acid sequence: CASSRTETQNPYEQYF.

V and J are TRBV7-9 and TRBJ2-5; D perhaps matches TRBD2 (5 bases). The CDR3 spans 17 residues. In germline, CDR1 is SEHNR, CDR2 FQNEAQ (reference sequence). V was pared by 5 bases and J by 4 bases, with 23 bases between. The CDR3 sequence: CASSPGWAGIVRETQYF. In DNA, the CDR3 is TGTGCCAGCAGCCCGGGATGGGCCGGGATCGTTCGAGAGACCCAGTACTTC.

This clonotype was detected a few times. V gene TRBV6-1 combines with J gene TRBJ1-1; the D is unclear. The CDR3 spans 14 residues. CDR1 and CDR2 (germline): MNHNS, SASEGT. V was clipped by 1 base and J by 6 bases, with 12 bases between them. This CDR3 reads CASSEDRRGSEAFF. The CDR3 DNA reads as TGTGCCAGCAGTGAAGACCGAAGAGGGTCTGAAGCTTTCTTT.

With regard to this clonotype: This may arise from a read error, as a much more abundant clone is one base away. The rearrangement uses TRBV28 and TRBJ1-5, with TRBD1 as a possible D gene (5 bases). Trimming cost V 5 bases and J 3 bases, with 14 bases left between them. Germline CDR1 reads MDHEN; CDR2 reads SYDVKM. This CDR3 is built from 15 residues. CDR3 protein: CASSPDSGNNQPQHF. As DNA, the CDR3 is TGTGCCAGCAGTCCCGACAGTGGTAACAATCAGCCCCAGCATTTT.

The sample holds many counts of this clonotype. The gene calls are TRBV20-1 and TRBJ2-1, with TRBD2 matching over 9 bases. The V gene's germline CDR1 is DFQATT and CDR2 SNEGSKA (reference sequence). V lost 0 bases and J lost 13; bases outside the gene matches: 10. CDR3 length: 14 residues. CDR3 coding DNA: TGCAGTGCTAGAGATCATAAAGGCGGGGGGGCCCAGTTCTTC. It is translated as CSARDHKGGGAQFF.